A selection of T cell receptor beta chains follows, all from one sample in a study of shared clonotypes between healthy human individuals. TCRdb keeps only in-frame clones here, not all; method: immunoSEQ multiplex PCR. Seen here are some 2,400,000 clones, roughly 95% observed once, and the top ten hold around 0.13%. Sequencing was performed on naive CD4+ T cells sorted from blood. Source of these receptors: a man younger than 30 in good health. Both conserved end residues are part of each CDR3.

v_call | cdr3_aa
TRBV7-2 | CASSFAKLNQPQHF
TRBV19 | CASNLTSGGANLNEQYF
TRBV10-2 | CASSESSGGGTGELFF
TRBV29-1 | CSVEVLSPGGYYGYTF
TRBV5-4 | CASSLGAISSYEQYF
TRBV18 | CASSPGGANVLTF
TRBV18 | CASSPANGGLDGYTF
TRBV7-2 | CASSPEGVAGYTF
TRBV5-4 | CASSSTKGLTGELFF
TRBV7-8 | CASSSSQGGKNQPQHF
TRBV5-1 | CASSLAASGRGNEQFF
TRBV5-1 | CASSLGQSYNEQFF
TRBV4-3 | CASSLEAAGELFF
TRBV14 | CASSQAGIEAFF
TRBV5-1 | CASSLGAGGRETQYF
TRBV25-1 | CASSGTRTDQPQHF
TRBV30 | CAWSDRRRDRQYF
TRBV5-1 | CASSLAVQETQYF
TRBV6-1 | CASSEGTGGPYEQYF
TRBV19 | CASSGLNEKLFF
TRBV6-5 | CASSYSSGDLETQYF
TRBV15 | CATQDRSSGNTIYF
TRBV6-5 | CASRPGRGGNTEAFF
TRBV5-1 | CASSLFGGNTGELFF
TRBV5-1 | CASSSGSPTYEQYF
TRBV5-4 | CASSSFNRGQSEKLFF
TRBV7-8 | CASSLEGFAVELFF
TRBV5-1 | CASSLERGGTDTQYF
TRBV29-1 | CSVARQGAYEQYF
TRBV5-1 | CASSLDLGTTTREQYF
TRBV25-1 | CASSEVASGNTIYF
TRBV4-3 | CASSQTGQISGNTIYF
TRBV5-1 | CASSPTGGNTGELFF
TRBV5-1 | CASSLMGYSNQPQHF
TRBV18 | CASSLGDSSYGYTF
TRBV2 | CASSGYGGVDTQYF
TRBV7-9 | CASSLVALAGGWHNEQFF
TRBV14 | CASSQDLRGYTF
TRBV30 | CAWSWSGLNTGELFF
TRBV6-4 | CASTNGPREQFF
TRBV18 | CASSPLLYSYEQYF
TRBV7-9 | CASSLTDTQYF
TRBV7-2 | CASTLTSGTNNEQFF
TRBV4-3 | CASSQDLQDRYEQYF
TRBV10-3 | CAINGGGPGDTQYF
TRBV5-4 | CASSSSLPGEQFF
TRBV7-9 | CASSLRTSSDEQYF
TRBV18 | CASSPPTGTKYQETQYF
TRBV2 | CASSIQTNYGYTF
TRBV12-2 | CASRLGFRGRYGYTF
TRBV11-3 | CASSLSGGNTQYF
TRBV28 | CASSLFLTGLTETQYF
TRBV5-1 | CASSLAGKGKTYEQYF
TRBV30 | CAWRQPSPSSYNEQFF
TRBV6-5 | CASSMGSEQYF
TRBV7-9 | CASSLVEAGNTIYF
TRBV7-9 | CASSLALGQSYNEQFF
TRBV2 | CASSAYRLAGIFANTGELFF
TRBV7-2 | CASTRTSTGELFF